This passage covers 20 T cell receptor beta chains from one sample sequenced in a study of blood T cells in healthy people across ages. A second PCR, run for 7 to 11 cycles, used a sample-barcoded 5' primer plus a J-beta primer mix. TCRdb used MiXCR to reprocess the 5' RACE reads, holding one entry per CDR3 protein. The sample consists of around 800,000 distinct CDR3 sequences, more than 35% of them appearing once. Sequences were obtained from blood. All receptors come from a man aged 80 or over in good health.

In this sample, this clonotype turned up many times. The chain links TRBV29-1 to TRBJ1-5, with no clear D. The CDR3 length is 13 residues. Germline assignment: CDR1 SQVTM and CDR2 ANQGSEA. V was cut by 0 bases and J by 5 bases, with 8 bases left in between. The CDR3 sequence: CSVEDEADQPQHF. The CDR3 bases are TGCAGCGTTGAAGACGAAGCTGATCAGCCCCAGCATTTT.

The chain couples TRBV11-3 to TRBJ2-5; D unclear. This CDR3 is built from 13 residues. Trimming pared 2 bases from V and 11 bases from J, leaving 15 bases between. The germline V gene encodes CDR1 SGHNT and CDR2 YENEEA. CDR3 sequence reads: CASSLNLYNEQYF. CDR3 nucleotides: TGTGCCAGCAGCTTAAACCTCTACAATGAGCAGTACTTC.

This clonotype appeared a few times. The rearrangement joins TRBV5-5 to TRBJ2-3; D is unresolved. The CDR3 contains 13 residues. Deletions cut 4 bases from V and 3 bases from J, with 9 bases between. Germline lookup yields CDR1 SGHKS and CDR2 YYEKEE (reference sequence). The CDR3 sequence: CASSPLETDTQYF. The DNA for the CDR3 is TGTGCCAGCAGCCCCCTTGAGACAGATACGCAGTATTTT.

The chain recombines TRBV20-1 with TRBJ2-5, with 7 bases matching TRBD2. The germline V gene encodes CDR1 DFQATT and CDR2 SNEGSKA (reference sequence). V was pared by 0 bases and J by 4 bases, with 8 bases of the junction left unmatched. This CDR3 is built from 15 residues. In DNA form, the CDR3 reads TGCAGTGCTAGAGATCTTGGGCTAGCGGCAGAGACCCAGTACTTC. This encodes CSARDLGLAAETQYF.

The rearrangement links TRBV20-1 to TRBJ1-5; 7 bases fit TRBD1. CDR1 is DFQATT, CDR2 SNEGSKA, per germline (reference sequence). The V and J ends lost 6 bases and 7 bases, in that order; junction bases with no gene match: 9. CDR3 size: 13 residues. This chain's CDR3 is CSAQQGPQQPQHF. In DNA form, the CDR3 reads TGCAGTGCGCAACAGGGGCCACAGCAGCCCCAGCATTTT.

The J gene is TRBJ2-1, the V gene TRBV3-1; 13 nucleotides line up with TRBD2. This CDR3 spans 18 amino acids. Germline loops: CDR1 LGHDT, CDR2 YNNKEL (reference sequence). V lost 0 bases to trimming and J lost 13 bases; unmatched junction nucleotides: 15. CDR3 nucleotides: TGTGCCAGCAGCCAAGATGGGCGACGACTAGCGGGAGGAGAGACCCAGTTCTTC. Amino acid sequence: CASSQDGRRLAGGETQFF.

The CDR3 DNA sequence: TGCAGCGTTGCGGTAGGAGGGGGAAAGGATCGGCCCCAGCATTTT. This encodes CSVAVGGGKDRPQHF. This chain joins TRBV29-1 and TRBJ1-5; maybe TRBD1 (6 bases). CDR3 length equals 15 residues. Per germline, CDR1 SQVTM and CDR2 ANQGSEA. The V end lost 4 bases, the J end lost 9 bases, and 22 bases lay between the germline ends.

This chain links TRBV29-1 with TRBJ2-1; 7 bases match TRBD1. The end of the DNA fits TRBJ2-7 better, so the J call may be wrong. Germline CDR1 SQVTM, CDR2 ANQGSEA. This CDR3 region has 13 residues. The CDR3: CSGRQGAYNEQYF. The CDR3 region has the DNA TGCAGCGGTAGACAGGGAGCCTACAATGAGCAGTACTTC.

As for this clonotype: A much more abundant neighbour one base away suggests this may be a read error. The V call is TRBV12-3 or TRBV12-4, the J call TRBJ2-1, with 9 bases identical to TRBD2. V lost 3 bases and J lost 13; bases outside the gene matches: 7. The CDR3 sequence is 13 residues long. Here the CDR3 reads CASSFSGRETQFF. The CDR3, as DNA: TGTGCCAGCAGTTTTAGCGGGAGAGAGACCCAGTTCTTC.

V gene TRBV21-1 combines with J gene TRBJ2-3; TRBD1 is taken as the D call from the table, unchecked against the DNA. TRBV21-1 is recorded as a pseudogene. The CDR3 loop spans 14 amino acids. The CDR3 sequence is CASAPGGSTDTQYF. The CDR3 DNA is TGTGCCAGCGCCCCAGGCGGGAGCACAGATACGCAGTATTTT.

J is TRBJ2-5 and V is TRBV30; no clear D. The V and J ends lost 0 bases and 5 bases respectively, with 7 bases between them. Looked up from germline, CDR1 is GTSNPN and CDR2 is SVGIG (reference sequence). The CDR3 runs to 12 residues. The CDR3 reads CAWSVYWETQYF. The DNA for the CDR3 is TGTGCCTGGAGTGTATATTGGGAGACCCAGTACTTC. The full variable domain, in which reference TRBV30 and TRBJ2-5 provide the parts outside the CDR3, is SQTIHQWPATLVQPVGSPLSLECTVEGTSNPNLYWYRQAAGRGLQLLFYSVGIGQISSEVPQNLSASRPQDRQFILSSKKLLLSDSGFYLCAWSVYWETQYFGPGTRLLVL.

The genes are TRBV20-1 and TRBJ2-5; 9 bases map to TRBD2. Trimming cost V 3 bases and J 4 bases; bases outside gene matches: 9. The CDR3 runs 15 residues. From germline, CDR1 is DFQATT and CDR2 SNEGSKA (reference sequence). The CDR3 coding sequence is TGCAGTGCTAGGTTTCCTAGCGGGATCAGAGAGACCCAGTACTTC. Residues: CSARFPSGIRETQYF.

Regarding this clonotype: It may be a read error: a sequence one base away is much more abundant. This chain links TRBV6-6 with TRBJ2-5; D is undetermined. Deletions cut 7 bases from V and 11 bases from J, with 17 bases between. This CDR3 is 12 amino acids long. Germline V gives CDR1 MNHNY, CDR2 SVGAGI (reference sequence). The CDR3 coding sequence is TGTGCCAGCAAGCCGGAAGGCAATGAGCAGTACTTC. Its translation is CASKPEGNEQYF.

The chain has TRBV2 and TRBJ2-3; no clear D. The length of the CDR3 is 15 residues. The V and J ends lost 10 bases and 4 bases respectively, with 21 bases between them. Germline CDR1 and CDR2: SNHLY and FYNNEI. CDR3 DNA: TGTGCCACCCCCAGTGGCGGTAGAGAATCAGATACGCAGTATTTT. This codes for CATPSGGRESDTQYF.

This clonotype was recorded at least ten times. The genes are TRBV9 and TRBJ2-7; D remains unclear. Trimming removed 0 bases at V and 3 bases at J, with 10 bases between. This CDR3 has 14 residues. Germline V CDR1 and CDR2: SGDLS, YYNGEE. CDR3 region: CASSVDSLGYEQYF. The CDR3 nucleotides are TGTGCCAGCAGCGTAGATTCCCTCGGCTACGAGCAGTACTTC.

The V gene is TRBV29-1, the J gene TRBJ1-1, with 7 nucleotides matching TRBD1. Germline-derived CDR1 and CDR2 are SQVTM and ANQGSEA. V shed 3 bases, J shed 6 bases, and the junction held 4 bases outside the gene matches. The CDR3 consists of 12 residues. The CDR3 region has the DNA TGCAGCGTTGAGAAGGGGGCTTCTGAAGCTTTCTTT. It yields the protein CSVEKGASEAFF.

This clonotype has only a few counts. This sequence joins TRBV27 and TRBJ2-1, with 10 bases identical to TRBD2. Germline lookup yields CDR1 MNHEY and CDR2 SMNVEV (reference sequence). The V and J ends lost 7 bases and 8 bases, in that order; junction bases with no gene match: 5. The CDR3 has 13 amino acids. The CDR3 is CASTAGLADEQFF. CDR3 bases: TGTGCCAGCACCGCCGGACTAGCGGATGAGCAGTTCTTC.

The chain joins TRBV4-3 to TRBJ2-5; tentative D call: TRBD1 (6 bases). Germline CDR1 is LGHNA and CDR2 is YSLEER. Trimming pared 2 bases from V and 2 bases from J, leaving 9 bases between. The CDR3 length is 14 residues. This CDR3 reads CASSQNRAQETQYF. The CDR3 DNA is TGCGCCAGCAGCCAAAACAGGGCACAAGAGACCCAGTACTTC.

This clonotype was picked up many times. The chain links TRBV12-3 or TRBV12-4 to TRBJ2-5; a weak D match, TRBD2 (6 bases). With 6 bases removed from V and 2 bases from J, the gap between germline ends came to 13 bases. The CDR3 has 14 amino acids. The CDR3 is CASRGTEHQETQYF. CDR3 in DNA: TGTGCCAGCAGGGGGACTGAACATCAAGAGACCCAGTACTTC.

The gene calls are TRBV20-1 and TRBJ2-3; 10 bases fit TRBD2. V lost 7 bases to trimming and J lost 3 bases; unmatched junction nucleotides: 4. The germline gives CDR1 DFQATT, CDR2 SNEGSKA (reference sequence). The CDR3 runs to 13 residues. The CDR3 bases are TGCAGTGTCCGGACTAGCGGAACAGATACGCAGTATTTT. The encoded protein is CSVRTSGTDTQYF.